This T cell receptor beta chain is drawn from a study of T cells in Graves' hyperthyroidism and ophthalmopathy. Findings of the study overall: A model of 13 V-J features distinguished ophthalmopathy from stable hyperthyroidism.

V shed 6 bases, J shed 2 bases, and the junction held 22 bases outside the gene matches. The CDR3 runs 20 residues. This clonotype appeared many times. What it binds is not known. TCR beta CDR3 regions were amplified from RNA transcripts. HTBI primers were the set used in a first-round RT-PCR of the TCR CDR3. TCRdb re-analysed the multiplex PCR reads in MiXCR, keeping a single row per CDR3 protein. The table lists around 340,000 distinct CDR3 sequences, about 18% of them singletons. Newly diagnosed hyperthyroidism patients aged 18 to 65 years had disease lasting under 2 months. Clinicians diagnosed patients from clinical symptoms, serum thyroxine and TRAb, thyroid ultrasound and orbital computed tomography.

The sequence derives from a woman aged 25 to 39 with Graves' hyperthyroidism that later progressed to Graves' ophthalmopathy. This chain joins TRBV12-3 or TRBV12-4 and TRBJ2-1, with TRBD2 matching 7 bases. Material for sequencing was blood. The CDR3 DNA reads TGTGCCAGCAGAGTCACACAGGTCCTTTTCTCTAGCGGAGCCTACAATGAGCAGTTCTTC. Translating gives CASRVTQVLFSSGAYNEQFF.